The 25 T cell receptor beta chains below come from one sample, sequenced in a study of blood T cell repertoires in COVID-19. The method was immunoSEQ multiplex PCR; TCRdb's version includes in-frame clones alone and lacks a portion of them. Of approximately 300,000 clones detected, 80% to 90% appear once; the ten largest clones hold roughly 3.7%. The sequenced sample was peripheral blood. These receptors all stem from a middle-aged woman with acute or convalescent COVID-19.

The chain has TRBV4-1 and TRBJ2-4; D gene unclear. Between the trimmed V and J ends, which lost 4 bases and 3 bases, there was a span of 13 bases. Germline CDR1 is MGHRA and CDR2 is YSYEKL. The length of the CDR3 is 15 residues. CDR3 loop: CASSRGSVGKNIQYF. CDR3 sequence (DNA): TGCGCCAGCAGCCGAGGATCTGTAGGCAAAAACATTCAGTACTTC.

This clone was observed a handful of times. This rearrangement joins TRBV2 to TRBJ1-1; D is ambiguous. Germline assignment: CDR1 SNHLY and CDR2 FYNNEI. The V gene lost 4 bases and the J gene lost 2 bases, with 8 bases spanning the gap. This CDR3 spans 13 amino acids. As DNA, the CDR3 is TGTGCCAGCAGTGTACAGATTAACACTGAAGCTTTCTTT. Protein: CASSVQINTEAFF.

This clone has only one observation. This chain links TRBV18 with TRBJ1-1; TRBD1 agrees at 7 bases. This CDR3 contains 14 residues. Germline CDR1 is KGHSH and CDR2 is LQKENI. J lost 4 bases, V lost 2 bases, and 4 bases had no gene match. CDR3 in amino acids: CASSPSDRATEAFF. In DNA form, the CDR3 reads TGTGCCAGCTCACCATCCGACAGGGCCACTGAAGCTTTCTTT.

The chain employs TRBV10-2 and TRBJ2-2; 12 nucleotides line up with TRBD2. The CDR3 extends over 15 amino acids. With V trimmed by 8 bases and J by 7 bases, 8 bases remained unmatched. Germline CDR1 is WSHSY and CDR2 is SAAADI. CDR3 nucleotides: TGCGCCAGCCGGACTAGCGGGGTGCATAACGGGGAGCTGTTTTTT. Its protein is CASRTSGVHNGELFF.

V is TRBV10-3 and J is TRBJ1-2; D is possibly TRBD1 (5 bases). The CDR3 consists of 15 residues. The germline gives CDR1 ENHRY, CDR2 SYGVKD. The V gene lost 11 bases and the J gene lost 0 bases, with 19 bases spanning the gap. CDR3 residues: CAVRQGGGANYGYTF. In nucleotides, the CDR3 is TGTGCCGTTCGTCAGGGCGGTGGCGCTAACTATGGCTACACCTTC.

This clone has only one observation. The V and J genes are TRBV11-2 and TRBJ2-2, with D perhaps matching TRBD2 (6 bases). From germline, CDR1 is SGHAT and CDR2 FQNNGV. V gave up 4 bases and J gave up 6 bases, with 18 bases separating them. The CDR3 is 16 residues long. CDR3 in amino acids: CASSSIPSGSAGELFF. In DNA, the CDR3 is TGTGCCAGCAGCTCCATCCCCAGCGGGTCGGCCGGGGAGCTGTTTTTT.

The chain has TRBV24-1 and TRBJ2-1; 8 bases agree with TRBD1. Trimming at V came to 2 bases and at J to 8 bases, leaving 13 bases not matched to a gene. The CDR3 totals 17 residues. Looked up from germline, CDR1 is KGHDR and CDR2 is SFDVKD. The CDR3 here is CATSDYPGQDLGDEQFF. The CDR3 region has the DNA TGTGCCACCAGTGATTACCCGGGACAGGACCTGGGCGATGAGCAGTTCTTC.

This clone is a singleton in its sample. The chain carries TRBV19 and TRBJ1-3, with a tentative D call TRBD1 (5 bases). This CDR3 contains 15 residues. The V gene's germline CDR1 is LNHDA and CDR2 SQIVND (reference sequence). V lost 4 bases and J lost 1, with 11 bases in between. CDR3 bases: TGTGCCAGTAGTACCACCCGGACATCTGGAAACACCATATATTTT. It specifies CASSTTRTSGNTIYF.

This chain links TRBV5-4 with TRBJ2-5, with D possibly being TRBD1 (6 bases). The CDR3 totals 14 residues. Looked up from germline, CDR1 is SGHNT and CDR2 is YYREEE (reference sequence). With 6 bases removed from V and 5 bases from J, the gap between germline ends came to 17 bases. CDR3 coding DNA: TGTGCCAGCACAACAGACAGGTTTGGGGAGACCCAGTACTTC. Its protein is CASTTDRFGETQYF.

This chain uses TRBV10-3 with TRBJ1-2, with 11 bases matching TRBD1. CDR3 size: 14 residues. V was clipped by 3 bases and J by 9 bases; unmatched bases: 6. Germline values: CDR1 ENHRY, CDR2 SYGVKD. Here the CDR3 DNA reads TGTGCCATCAGTGATGCGGACAGGGGGCCGAGCTACACCTTC. Its protein product is CAISDADRGPSYTF.

This clone has a single count. The V call is TRBV19, the J call TRBJ1-4; 8 bases line up with TRBD1. CDR1 and CDR2 (germline): LNHDA, SQIVND (reference sequence). Trimming cost V 4 bases and J 10 bases; bases outside gene matches: 5. The CDR3 has 13 residues. The CDR3 DNA sequence: TGTGCCAGTAGTAGAGAAGGACAGGGAAAACTGTTTTTT. Protein product: CASSREGQGKLFF. Using reference TRBV19 and TRBJ1-4 for the parts outside the CDR3, the full variable domain is DGGITQSPKYLFRKEGQNVTLSCEQNLNHDAMYWYRQDPGQGLRLIYYSQIVNDFQKGDIAEGYSVSREKKESFPLTVTSAQKNPTAFYLCASSREGQGKLFFGSGTQLSVL.

The V gene is TRBV5-1, the J gene TRBJ2-1; 13 bases align to TRBD2. J was trimmed by 8 bases and V by 5 bases; bases with no gene match: 4. From germline, CDR1 is SGHRS and CDR2 YFSETQ. The CDR3 is made up of 14 amino acids. This chain's CDR3 is CASRGLAGLDEQFF. CDR3 sequence (DNA): TGCGCCAGCAGGGGACTAGCGGGGTTGGATGAGCAGTTCTTC.

This chain joins TRBV18 and TRBJ1-4; D is undetermined. Deletions cut 5 bases from V and 4 bases from J, with 11 bases between. The CDR3 runs 14 residues. The germline CDR1 and CDR2 sequences are KGHSH and LQKENI. The CDR3 DNA sequence: TGTGCCAGCTCAGATGGCGGGATTAATGAAAAACTGTTTTTT. It specifies CASSDGGINEKLFF.

The chain combines TRBV19 with TRBJ2-3; perhaps TRBD1 as D (6 bases). The CDR3 is made up of 14 amino acids. Deletions cut 10 bases from V and 1 base from J, with 15 bases between. Germline loops: CDR1 LNHDA, CDR2 SQIVND (reference sequence). The CDR3 loop is CATFQGGRTDTQYF. The CDR3 DNA reads TGTGCCACCTTCCAAGGGGGACGCACAGATACGCAGTATTTT.

V usage is TRBV5-4 and J usage is TRBJ2-2; TRBD2 matches at 8 bases. The junction had 2 bases not matched to a gene; V was cut back by 1 base and J by 3 bases. Per germline, CDR1 SGHNT and CDR2 YYREEE (reference sequence). The CDR3 sequence is 15 residues long. The CDR3 nucleotides read TGTGCCAGCAGCTTGACGGGGGGGGACACCGGGGAGCTGTTTTTT. Translating it yields CASSLTGGDTGELFF.

The chain recombines TRBV5-1 with TRBJ1-4; 8 bases line up with TRBD1. Germline-derived CDR1 and CDR2 are SGHRS and YFSETQ. The CDR3 contains 14 residues. V was pared by 6 bases and J by 7 bases, with 8 bases of the junction left unmatched. CDR3 sequence: CASNPGQETEKLFF. The CDR3 bases are TGCGCCAGCAATCCGGGACAGGAGACTGAAAAACTGTTTTTT.

The V and J genes are TRBV6-5 and TRBJ1-2, with 10 bases identical to TRBD1. After removal of 6 bases from V and 4 bases from J, the junction contained 5 bases not matched to a gene. The CDR3 sequence is 14 residues long. In germline, CDR1 is MNHEY, CDR2 SVGAGI. CDR3: CASSLDRGVYGYTF. The CDR3 nucleotides are TGTGCCAGCAGCCTGGACAGGGGGGTCTATGGCTACACCTTC.

The chain recombines TRBV24-1 with TRBJ2-5; 8 positions agree with TRBD2. From germline, CDR1 is KGHDR and CDR2 SFDVKD. The CDR3 sequence is 18 residues long. The J segment lost 5 bases and the V segment lost 1 base, leaving 14 bases of the junction unmatched. The DNA of the CDR3 is TGTGCCACCAGTGATTTTCGGCGAGCGGGAGACTCGGGGGAGACCCAGTACTTC. Its protein product is CATSDFRRAGDSGETQYF.

The chain couples TRBV30 to TRBJ1-2, with 9 bases that match TRBD1. The trim removed 2 bases at V and 5 bases at J, leaving 15 bases unmatched. CDR1 and CDR2 from the germline V gene are GTSNPN and SVGIG (reference sequence). The CDR3 length is 17 residues. The CDR3 sequence: CAWSTLRPGQGFYGYTF. CDR3 bases: TGTGCCTGGAGTACCCTAAGACCGGGACAGGGTTTTTATGGCTACACCTTC.

The chain carries TRBV2 and TRBJ1-3, with 9 bases matching TRBD1. Germline CDR1 and CDR2: SNHLY and FYNNEI. The CDR3 is 14 amino acids. The V segment lost 5 bases and the J segment 2 bases; nucleotides outside the gene matches: 1. The CDR3 DNA reads TGTGCCAGCAGTCGGGACAGGGCTGGAAACACCATATATTTT. This sequence encodes CASSRDRAGNTIYF.

This rearrangement joins TRBV29-1 to TRBJ2-5; D not certain. CDR1 and CDR2 (germline): SQVTM, ANQGSEA. The CDR3 spans 12 residues. The V end lost 6 bases, the J end lost 2 bases, and 10 bases lay between the germline ends. The chain's CDR3 is CSVAERQETQYF. The CDR3 region has the DNA TGCAGCGTCGCGGAAAGACAAGAGACCCAGTACTTC.

The chain couples TRBV7-2 to TRBJ2-1; 9 bases agree with TRBD2. V lost 5 bases, J lost 8 bases, and 10 bases stayed unmatched. The CDR3 contains 15 residues. The V gene's germline CDR1 is SGHTA and CDR2 FQGNSA. This CDR3 reads CASSPRGSGGHEQFF. The CDR3 DNA reads as TGTGCCAGCAGCCCCCGGGGTAGCGGGGGTCATGAGCAGTTCTTC.

This chain uses TRBV5-1 with TRBJ1-4; D remains unclear. Germline V CDR1 and CDR2: SGHRS, YFSETQ. CDR3 length: 15 residues. Trimming pared 1 base from V and 0 bases from J, leaving 7 bases between. The CDR3 protein is CASSLREPTNEKLFF. Written as DNA, the CDR3 is TGCGCCAGCAGCTTGAGAGAACCAACTAATGAAAAACTGTTTTTT.

The chain couples TRBV29-1 to TRBJ1-5; weak D call: TRBD1 (5 bases). This CDR3 is built from 12 residues. V was clipped by 4 bases and J by 7 bases, with 11 bases between them. In germline, CDR1 is SQVTM, CDR2 ANQGSEA. The CDR3 bases are TGCAGCGTTGGCCAGACAGACCAGCCCCAGCATTTT. Encoded protein: CSVGQTDQPQHF.

The chain joins TRBV6-5 to TRBJ2-5, with D perhaps matching TRBD1 (6 bases). V was trimmed by 4 bases and J by 7 bases, leaving 16 bases between them. CDR3 length equals 14 residues. From germline, CDR1 is MNHEY and CDR2 SVGAGI. In nucleotides, the CDR3 is TGTGCCAGCAGTTCGGCCGGGACAACCCGGACCCAGTACTTC. This codes for CASSSAGTTRTQYF.